Listed here are 16 T cell receptor beta chains from one sample, sequenced in a study of blood T cell repertoires in COVID-19. Only in-frame clones appear in the TCRdb table, and some are missing; sequencing was by immunoSEQ multiplex PCR. Here the sample spans some 390,000 clones, around 87% being singletons. The sample comprised peripheral blood. These receptors were collected from a human donor in a cohort sampled during active COVID-19.

The gene calls are TRBV3-1 (or the pseudogene TRBV3-2) and TRBJ2-1; TRBD2 agrees at 13 bases. V gave up 4 bases and J gave up 0 bases; unmatched junction bases: 9. Germline V gene sequence: CDR1 LGHDT, CDR2 YNNKEL (reference sequence). CDR3 length: 19 amino acids. CDR3 nucleotide sequence: TGTGCCAGCAGCCCAGGACTAGCGGGGGACCTAAGCTCCTACAATGAGCAGTTCTTC. Translation: CASSPGLAGDLSSYNEQFF.

This clone was found once. The chain carries TRBV7-2 and TRBJ2-5; no clear D gene. The CDR3 sequence is 12 residues long. The V gene's germline CDR1 is SGHTA and CDR2 FQGNSA. Trimming removed 5 bases from V and 4 bases from J, with 8 bases in between. CDR3 amino acids: CASSPPVETQYF. CDR3 bases: TGTGCCAGCAGCCCCCCAGTAGAGACCCAGTACTTC.

The V and J genes are TRBV25-1 and TRBJ2-3; 8 bases are a match to TRBD2. With 2 bases clipped from V and 4 bases from J, the junction kept 5 bases outside the gene matches. Germline V CDR1 and CDR2: MGHDK, SYGVNS. The CDR3 length is 15 residues. Here the CDR3 DNA reads TGTGCCAGCAGTGAAGCGGGAGGAAGGGCAGATACGCAGTATTTT. Its protein is CASSEAGGRADTQYF.

The count of this clone is one. V usage is TRBV7-9 and J usage is TRBJ2-3; D call uncertain. The CDR3 has 15 residues. Per the germline V gene, CDR1 is SEHNR and CDR2 is FQNEAQ (reference sequence). Trimming took off 1 base at V and 2 bases at J, with 10 bases between the two ends. The CDR3 is CASSLGAAPTDTQYF. The DNA for the CDR3 is TGTGCCAGCAGCTTAGGTGCGGCCCCCACAGATACGCAGTATTTT.

The chain uses TRBV30 and TRBJ2-1; D call uncertain. Trimming stripped 0 bases from V and 9 bases from J, with 6 bases between. Germline assignment: CDR1 GTSNPN and CDR2 SVGIG (reference sequence). The CDR3 runs 11 residues. The CDR3 DNA is TGTGCCTGGAGTGTACTGGTTGAGCAGTTCTTC. Protein product: CAWSVLVEQFF.

This chain joins TRBV11-3 and TRBJ2-2; 9 positions agree with TRBD1. The CDR3 totals 17 residues. Per germline, CDR1 SGHNT and CDR2 YENEEA. The J segment lost 7 bases and the V segment lost 3 bases, leaving 12 bases of the junction unmatched. CDR3 sequence: CASSLGGTGYHGGELFF. The CDR3 nucleotides read TGTGCCAGCAGCTTGGGGGGGACAGGGTATCATGGCGGGGAGCTGTTTTTT. Full variable domain (missing parts from reference TRBV11-3 and TRBJ2-2): EAGVVQSPRYKIIEKKQPVAFWCNPISGHNTLYWYLQNLGQGPELLIRYENEEAVDDSQLPKDRFSAERLKGVDSTLKIQPAELGDSAVYLCASSLGGTGYHGGELFFGEGSRLTVL.

This chain uses TRBV7-9 with TRBJ2-5, with 7 bases aligning to TRBD2. The CDR3 has 14 amino acids. Trimming removed 6 bases from V and 7 bases from J; junction bases left unmatched: 11. From germline, CDR1 is SEHNR and CDR2 FQNEAQ (reference sequence). CDR3 loop: CASSLSGALGTQYF. The CDR3 DNA sequence: TGTGCCAGCAGTTTAAGCGGGGCGCTCGGGACCCAGTACTTC.

The chain uses TRBV5-5 and TRBJ2-5; 12 nucleotides align to TRBD2. Germline CDR1 and CDR2: SGHKS and YYEKEE (reference sequence). The CDR3 loop spans 16 amino acids. J was trimmed by 2 bases and V by 4 bases; bases with no gene match: 6. The CDR3 is CASSRLAGAPQETQYF. The CDR3 DNA sequence: TGTGCCAGCAGCCGACTAGCGGGGGCGCCACAAGAGACCCAGTACTTC.

This clone was seen a handful of times. V usage is TRBV15 and J usage is TRBJ1-1, with a possible D match to TRBD1 (5 bases). Trimming left V 0 bases short and J 5 bases short, with 10 bases between. The germline V gene has CDR1 LNHNV and CDR2 YYDKDF (reference sequence). The CDR3 loop spans 14 amino acids. The CDR3 DNA is TGTGCCACCAGCAGAGACAGGGAAACTACTGAAGCTTTCTTT. It specifies CATSRDRETTEAFF.

In its sample, this clone was seen a few times. The genes are TRBV29-1 and TRBJ2-7, with D perhaps matching TRBD1 (5 bases). CDR3 length equals 14 residues. The V gene lost 1 base and the J gene lost 5 bases, with 15 bases spanning the gap. Germline V CDR1 and CDR2: SQVTM, ANQGSEA. The CDR3 bases are TGCAGCGTTGAAGGGACATTTGGTTTTAACGAGCAGTACTTC. Translating gives CSVEGTFGFNEQYF.

The rearrangement links TRBV2 to TRBJ1-5; D perhaps matches TRBD1 (5 bases). V was shortened by 6 bases and J by 3 bases, with 15 bases between the two germline ends. CDR1 is SNHLY, CDR2 FYNNEI, per germline. There are 15 residues in the CDR3. This CDR3 is CASSSWRGINQPQHF. For the CDR3, the DNA is TGTGCCAGCAGCTCTTGGAGGGGCATCAATCAGCCCCAGCATTTT.

The CDR3 loop reads CAITRTGFDYGYTF. The DNA of the CDR3 is TGTGCCATCACCAGGACAGGGTTCGACTATGGCTACACCTTC. The chain joins TRBV10-3 to TRBJ1-2, with TRBD1 matching over 8 bases. The CDR3 runs to 14 residues. Trimming at V came to 7 bases and at J to 3 bases, leaving 7 bases not matched to a gene. Germline V gene lookup returns CDR1 ENHRY and CDR2 SYGVKD.

This chain links TRBV2 with TRBJ2-3; a possible D gene is TRBD1 (5 bases). Per germline, CDR1 SNHLY and CDR2 FYNNEI. The CDR3 has 15 residues. V was trimmed by 9 bases and J by 0 bases, leaving 16 bases between them. The CDR3 region is CASLSIGASTDTQYF. DNA of the CDR3: TGTGCCAGTCTTTCAATTGGGGCGAGCACAGATACGCAGTATTTT.

Notes on this clone: Other DNA sequences in the same sample also yield this CDR3. The chain is built from TRBV7-2 and TRBJ2-7; the match to TRBD2 covers 8 bases. With 3 bases clipped from V and 0 bases from J, the junction kept 4 bases outside the gene matches. The CDR3 consists of 15 residues. Germline V lookup: CDR1 SGHTA, CDR2 FQGNSA. The DNA of the CDR3 is TGTGCCAGCAGCTTGAGCGGGGGCCTCTCCTACGAGCAGTACTTC. It codes for CASSLSGGLSYEQYF.

CDR3 sequence: CTSSQGRTYNEQFF. For the CDR3, the DNA is TGCACCAGCAGCCAAGGGCGGACCTACAATGAGCAGTTCTTC. The V and J genes are TRBV1 and TRBJ2-1; TRBD2 reflects the table's D call only, with no check against the DNA. TRBV1 is a listed pseudogene. This CDR3 spans 14 amino acids.

This clone showed up just once. The chain recombines TRBV5-1 with TRBJ2-3; 9 bases are shared with TRBD2. The CDR3 extends over 16 amino acids. Trimming cost V 4 bases and J 0 bases; bases outside gene matches: 6. CDR1 is SGHRS, CDR2 YFSETQ, per germline. CDR3 protein: CASSTGLALSTDTQYF. The DNA of the CDR3 is TGCGCCAGCAGCACGGGACTAGCCCTAAGCACAGATACGCAGTATTTT.